These 9 T cell receptor beta chains share one sample of origin, sequenced in a study of T-cell memory formation after mild COVID-19. TCRdb re-derived calls from the 5' RACE reads in MiXCR, one entry per CDR3 protein. The repertoire holds hundreds of thousands of distinct CDR3 sequences, with around a quarter as singletons. Input material: PBMCs or a T cell subset sorted from them (not recorded which). The receptors were sampled from an adult woman who had mild COVID-19 (a few samples of this study predate the infection). Cell type and time point are not known.

The chain recombines TRBV29-1 with TRBJ2-1; 10 nucleotides line up with TRBD2. V shed 0 bases and J 5 bases; nucleotides not matched to a gene: 10. CDR1 is SQVTM, CDR2 ANQGSEA, per germline. This CDR3 is 17 amino acids long. CDR3 nucleotide sequence: TGCAGCGTTGAAGATCTTCTACTAGCGGGAATGCACAATGAGCAGTTCTTC. Its translation: CSVEDLLLAGMHNEQFF.

This rearrangement joins TRBV19 to TRBJ1-1; D is uncertain. The CDR3 has 13 residues. Looked up from germline, CDR1 is LNHDA and CDR2 is SQIVND (reference sequence). V lost 7 bases to trimming and J lost 2 bases, with 11 bases between them. CDR3 nucleotide sequence: TGTGCCAGTATGGCCCATGGCAACACTGAAGCTTTCTTT. This codes for CASMAHGNTEAFF. Looking up the rest from reference TRBV19 and TRBJ1-1 gives the full variable domain: DGGITQSPKYLFRKEGQNVTLSCEQNLNHDAMYWYRQDPGQGLRLIYYSQIVNDFQKGDIAEGYSVSREKKESFPLTVTSAQKNPTAFYLCASMAHGNTEAFFGQGTRLTVV.

Concerning this clonotype: One end of the junction fails to match germline, which may point to a read error. The chain links TRBV7-6 to TRBJ1-1; the match to TRBD1 covers 7 bases. Germline assignment: CDR1 SGHVS and CDR2 FNYEAQ. The CDR3 spans 15 residues. CDR3 DNA: TGTGCCAGCAGTTTAGTACAGGGGCCAAACACTGAAGCTTTCTTT. This gives the protein CASSLVQGPNTEAFF.

This clonotype was counted a few times. The chain combines TRBV6-2 or TRBV6-3 with TRBJ2-7; no reliable D call. The CDR3 is made up of 14 amino acids. Trimming cost V 5 bases and J 5 bases, with 16 bases left between them. In germline, CDR1 is MNHEY, CDR2 SVGEGT. The CDR3 nucleotides are TGTGCCAGCAGTGGACGCAATCCTTCCCACGAGCAGTACTTC. It codes for CASSGRNPSHEQYF.

The genes are TRBV2 and TRBJ2-7; 9 bases are shared with TRBD1. The V segment lost 7 bases and the J segment 0 bases; nucleotides outside the gene matches: 7. The CDR3 contains 15 residues. Germline V CDR1 and CDR2: SNHLY, FYNNEI. The CDR3 here is CASISGQGPSYEQYF. CDR3 DNA sequence: TGTGCCAGCATATCGGGACAGGGACCCTCCTACGAGCAGTACTTC. The full variable domain, its missing parts supplied by reference TRBV2 and TRBJ2-7, is EPEVTQTPSHQVTQMGQEVILRCVPISNHLYFYWYRQILGQKVEFLVSFYNNEISEKSEIFDDQFSVERPDGSNFTLKIRSTKLEDSAMYFCASISGQGPSYEQYFGPGTRLTVT.

The chain uses TRBV5-5 and TRBJ2-5, with a tentative D call TRBD2 (6 bases). This CDR3 has 13 amino acids. Deletions cut 2 bases from V and 14 bases from J, with 19 bases between. Germline V gene data show CDR1 as SGHKS and CDR2 as YYEKEE (reference sequence). The CDR3 loop is CASSFLTSGLIYF. The CDR3 DNA is TGTGCCAGCAGCTTCTTGACGTCGGGACTGATATACTTC.

This clonotype was detected a few times. The J gene is TRBJ2-7, the V gene TRBV21-1; the D call of TRBD1 is as the table states it, not checked on the DNA. TRBV21-1 is given as a pseudogene. The length of the CDR3 is 15 residues. CDR3 sequence: CASSNRRTVPYEQYF. DNA for the CDR3: TGTGCCAGCAGCAATAGGCGGACTGTCCCCTACGAGCAGTACTTC.

In this sample, this clonotype turned up a few times. The chain has TRBV7-2 and TRBJ2-5; 8 nucleotides align to TRBD1. The germline CDR1 and CDR2 sequences are SGHTA and FQGNSA. Unmatched junction bases numbered 7, after V lost 1 base and J lost 3 bases. This CDR3 has 16 amino acids. The CDR3 coding sequence is TGTGCCAGCAGCTTAGGCTTGGGGACAGGTGAAGAGACCCAGTACTTC. This gives the protein CASSLGLGTGEETQYF.

V gene TRBV5-6 combines with J gene TRBJ2-7; the D call may be TRBD1 or TRBD2 (5 bases each). V was cut by 0 bases and J by 6 bases, with 16 bases left in between. The CDR3 covers 15 residues. The germline V gene has CDR1 SGHDT and CDR2 YYEEEE. The CDR3 sequence: CASSLDRRMRGEQYF. The CDR3 bases are TGTGCCAGCAGCTTGGACAGGCGGATGAGGGGCGAGCAGTACTTC.